Each of the 4 T cell receptor beta chains below was sequenced from the same sample in a study of CD8+ T cells in alopecia areata. Sequencing templates came from extracted RNA that was reverse transcribed into cDNA. Assay: immunoSEQ multiplex PCR; the TCRdb copy retains only in-frame clones and omits some. The data contain about 250,000 clones, 67% of them singletons. The material was CD4+ T cells sorted from blood, obtained at week 0. These receptors came from a human donor with alopecia areata.

The table lists this clone with a few counts. Within the sample, other DNA sequences also encode this same CDR3. The genes are TRBV29-1 and TRBJ2-5; no definite D call. Trimming took 4 bases from V and 5 from J, leaving 2 bases between them. Germline V gene sequence: CDR1 SQVTM, CDR2 ANQGSEA. The CDR3 covers 9 residues. DNA of the CDR3: TGCAGCGTTGGCGAGACCCAGTACTTC. It is translated as CSVGETQYF.

J is TRBJ2-3 and V is TRBV29-1; the D is unclear. The V end lost 6 bases, the J end lost 0 bases, and 16 bases lay between the germline ends. Germline CDR1 is SQVTM and CDR2 is ANQGSEA. The CDR3 sequence is 15 residues long. The DNA for the CDR3 is TGCAGCGTACTGGGCCTTCACACTAGCACAGATACGCAGTATTTT. As protein: CSVLGLHTSTDTQYF.

The V gene is TRBV19, the J gene TRBJ2-5; 8 bases map to TRBD1. CDR1 LNHDA and CDR2 SQIVND come from the germline V gene (reference sequence). The CDR3 loop spans 16 amino acids. V lost 5 bases and J lost 5; bases outside the gene matches: 13. CDR3 in amino acids: CASSRLSQGARETQYF. In nucleotides, the CDR3 is TGTGCCAGTAGTCGTCTTTCGCAGGGGGCACGGGAGACCCAGTACTTC.

This chain connects TRBV4-3 to TRBJ1-2; D is unclear. Trimming left V 1 base short and J 4 bases short, with 10 bases between. This CDR3 is 14 amino acids long. The germline gives CDR1 LGHNA, CDR2 YSLEER. The chain's CDR3 is CASSQVSAGYGYTF. Written as DNA, the CDR3 is TGCGCCAGCAGCCAAGTTTCGGCGGGCTATGGCTACACCTTC.